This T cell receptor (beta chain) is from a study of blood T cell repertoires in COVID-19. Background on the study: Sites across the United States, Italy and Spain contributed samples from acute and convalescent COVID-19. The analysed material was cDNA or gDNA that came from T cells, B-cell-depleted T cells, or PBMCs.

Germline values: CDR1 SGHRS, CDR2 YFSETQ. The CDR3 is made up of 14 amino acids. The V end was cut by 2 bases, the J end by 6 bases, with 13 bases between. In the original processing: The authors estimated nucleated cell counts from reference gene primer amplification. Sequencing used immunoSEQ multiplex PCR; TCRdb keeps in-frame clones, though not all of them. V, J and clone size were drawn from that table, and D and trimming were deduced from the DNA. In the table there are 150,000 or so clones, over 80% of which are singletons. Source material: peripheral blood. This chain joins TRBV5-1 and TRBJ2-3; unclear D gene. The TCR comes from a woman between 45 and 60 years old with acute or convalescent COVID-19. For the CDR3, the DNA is TGCGCCAGCAGCTTAGCCACCCCCGAGGATACGCAGTATTTT. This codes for CASSLATPEDTQYF. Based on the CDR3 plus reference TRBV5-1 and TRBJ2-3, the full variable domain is KAGVTQTPRYLIKTRGQQVTLSCSPISGHRSVSWYQQTPGQGLQFLFEYFSETQRNKGNFPGRFSGRQFSNSRSEMNVSTLELGDSALYLCASSLATPEDTQYFGPGTRLTVL.